The sequence of this TCR beta chain was determined in a study of cytomegalovirus exposure and HLA in healthy donors. Study information: An early data release held around 80 million unique TCRs from HLA-typed donors. Notes on the study in general: In a later analysis, compared with equally common non-associated chains, HLA-associated beta chains were more expanded. Among immune exposure information, only CMV serostatus was available. Accounts indicate the classifier identified cytomegalovirus status with strong specificity and sensitivity.

This PCR relied on a set of 60 Vbeta primers and 13 Jbeta primers. Clones were sequenced by immunoSEQ multiplex PCR, and TCRdb holds only the in-frame ones, with some missing. The sample consists of about 150,000 clones, around 63% of them appearing once. As regards this clone: Its antigen is unknown. One end of the junction does not line up with germline, which may come from a read error.

Germline values: CDR1 SNHLY, CDR2 FYNNEI. The CDR3 extends over 14 amino acids. The chain combines TRBV2 with TRBJ1-1; D ambiguous. The sequence was collected from a human donor in good health. Sequencing was performed on PBMCs. The CDR3 sequence: CAGSDRTGYGEAFF. The CDR3 DNA follows: TGTGCCGGCAGTGATCGAACCGGCTACGGGGAAGCTTTCTTT.